This note documents a single T cell receptor beta chain sequence. The data originate from a study of T cell changes during pregnancy in multiple sclerosis. TCRdb's table, derived via immunoSEQ multiplex PCR, lists solely in-frame clones and lacks some. Of more than 55,000 clones in the sample, 80% to 95% were seen once. V was cut by 5 bases and J by 3 bases, with 17 bases left in between. This CDR3 is 16 amino acids long. The germline CDR1 and CDR2 sequences are SEHNR and FQNEAQ (reference sequence). The receptor was derived from a female donor with multiple sclerosis, enrolled in a pregnancy study. The chain couples TRBV7-9 to TRBJ1-5; D possibly corresponds to TRBD1 (6 bases). The input for sequencing was peripheral blood, taken in the first trimester of pregnancy. CDR3 bases: TGTGCCAGCAGCGAGGGGGTAGGGGAGTACAATCAGCCCCAGCATTTT. Encoded protein: CASSEGVGEYNQPQHF.